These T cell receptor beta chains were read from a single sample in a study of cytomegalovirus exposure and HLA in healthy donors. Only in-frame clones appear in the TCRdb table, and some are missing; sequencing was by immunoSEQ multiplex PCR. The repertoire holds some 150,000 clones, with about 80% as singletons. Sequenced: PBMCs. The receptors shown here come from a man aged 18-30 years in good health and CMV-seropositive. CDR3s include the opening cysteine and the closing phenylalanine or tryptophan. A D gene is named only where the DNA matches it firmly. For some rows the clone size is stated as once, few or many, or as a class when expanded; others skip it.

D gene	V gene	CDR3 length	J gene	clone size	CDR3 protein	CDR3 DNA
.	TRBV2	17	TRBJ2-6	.	CASSQPGTSSGANGLTF	TGTGCCAGCTCCCAACCAGGTACGAGCTCTGGGGCCAACGGCCTGACTTTC
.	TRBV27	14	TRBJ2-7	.	CASSPRTDSYEQYF	TGTGCCAGCAGTCCCCGCACAGACTCCTACGAGCAGTACTTC
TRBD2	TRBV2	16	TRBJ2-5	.	CASRKPTSGAQETQYF	TGTGCCAGCAGGAAACCGACTAGCGGAGCTCAAGAGACCCAGTACTTC
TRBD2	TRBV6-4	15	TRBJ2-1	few	CASSETSGVHNEQFF	TGTGCCAGCAGCGAGACTAGCGGGGTTCACAATGAGCAGTTCTTC
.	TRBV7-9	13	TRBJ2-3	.	CASSNRITDTQYF	TGTGCCAGCAGTAACAGGATCACAGATACGCAGTATTTT
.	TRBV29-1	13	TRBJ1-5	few	CSIRDNFNQPQHF	TGCAGCATCCGGGACAACTTCAATCAGCCCCAGCATTTT
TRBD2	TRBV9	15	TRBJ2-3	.	CASSPRDYWPDTQYF	TGTGCCAGCAGCCCGCGGGACTATTGGCCAGATACGCAGTATTTT
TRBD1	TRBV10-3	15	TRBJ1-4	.	CAISPLGTGGEKLFF	TGTGCCATCAGCCCGCTTGGGACAGGGGGGGAAAAACTGTTTTTT
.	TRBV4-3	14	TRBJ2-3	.	CASSQGRGSDTQYF	TGCGCCAGCAGCCAAGGCCGGGGATCGGATACGCAGTATTTT
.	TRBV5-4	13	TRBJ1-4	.	CASSPATNEKLFF	TGTGCCAGCAGCCCCGCAACTAATGAAAAACTGTTTTTT
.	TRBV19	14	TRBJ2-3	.	CASSFNGDTDTQYF	TGTGCCAGTAGTTTTAACGGGGACACAGATACGCAGTATTTT
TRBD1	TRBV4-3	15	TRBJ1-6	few	CASRSHEGANSPLHF	TGCGCCAGCAGGAGCCACGAGGGGGCTAATTCACCCCTCCACTTT
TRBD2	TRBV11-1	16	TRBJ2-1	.	CASSFRTSGVYNEQFF	TGTGCCAGCAGCTTCCGGACTAGCGGCGTGTACAATGAGCAGTTCTTC